The 13 T cell receptor beta chains given below trace back to one sample, sequenced in a study of OX40 agonist ivuxolimab in advanced cancers. Receptor libraries were prepared by the immunoSEQ multiplex PCR assay. The table was pulled from immuneACCESS by TCRdb, which kept in-frame rearrangements only. Such tables lose some clones; where checked, under half of the loss comes from unresolved V genes, and the rest has no known cause. The sample yields around 80,000 clones; 65% to 90% were counted once. The ten largest clones represent under 0.55% of the sample. Sequenced here: CD4+ or CD8+ T cells sorted from blood, sampled in a trial of the OX40 agonist ivuxolimab. These receptors were obtained from an adult with an advanced solid tumor such as melanoma, head and neck, liver or kidney cancer.

This clone has just one count. V is TRBV5-5 and J is TRBJ1-2; 7 bases line up with TRBD1. The ends lost 0 bases at V and 4 bases at J; junction bases unmatched: 3. The CDR3 spans 14 residues. The germline CDR1 and CDR2 sequences are SGHKS and YYEKEE (reference sequence). Here the CDR3 reads CASSLGAGGYGYTF. The CDR3 DNA reads as TGTGCCAGCAGCTTGGGGGCAGGGGGCTATGGCTACACCTTC.

The chain combines TRBV28 with TRBJ2-7; 10 bases are a match to TRBD1. The CDR3 has 16 amino acids. The germline V gene encodes CDR1 MDHEN and CDR2 SYDVKM. The J segment lost 3 bases and the V segment lost 3 bases, leaving 8 bases of the junction unmatched. CDR3 region: CASSFPQRTGGYEQYF. CDR3 sequence (DNA): TGTGCCAGCAGTTTTCCCCAACGGACAGGGGGCTACGAGCAGTACTTC.

The chain uses TRBV7-9 and TRBJ2-5; D is unresolved. The germline CDR1 and CDR2 sequences are SEHNR and FQNEAQ (reference sequence). The CDR3 has 14 amino acids. The V and J ends lost 0 bases and 3 bases respectively, with 8 bases between them. CDR3 region: CASSLAWLKETQYF. In nucleotides, the CDR3 is TGTGCCAGCAGCTTAGCGTGGCTCAAAGAGACCCAGTACTTC. Using reference TRBV7-9 and TRBJ2-5 for the parts outside the CDR3, the full variable domain is DTGVSQNPRHKITKRGQNVTFRCDPISEHNRLYWYRQTLGQGPEFLTYFQNEAQLEKSRLLSDRFSAERPKGSFSTLEIQRTEQGDSAMYLCASSLAWLKETQYFGPGTRLLVL.

V and J are TRBV5-1 and TRBJ1-4, with TRBD1 matching 9 bases. This CDR3 spans 14 amino acids. With 7 bases clipped from V and 8 bases from J, the junction kept 9 bases outside the gene matches. Germline CDR1 reads SGHRS; CDR2 reads YFSETQ. This CDR3 reads CASGPGTGREKLFF. The DNA for the CDR3 is TGCGCCAGCGGACCCGGGACAGGGAGGGAAAAACTGTTTTTT.

This clone has only one observation. Here the CDR3 DNA reads TGTGCCAGCAGCACGCCCCTAGCGCACCACACAGATACGCAGTATTTT. As protein: CASSTPLAHHTDTQYF. The J gene is TRBJ2-3, the V gene TRBV21-1; TRBD2, the table's D call, was not compared with the DNA. TRBV21-1 is classified as a pseudogene. There are 16 residues in the CDR3.

This clone occurred once. This chain joins TRBV19 and TRBJ2-4, with TRBD2 as a possible D gene (6 bases). V was cut by 2 bases and J by 0 bases, with 11 bases left in between. CDR1 is LNHDA and CDR2 is SQIVND in the germline V gene (reference sequence). The CDR3 totals 16 residues. This chain's CDR3 is CASSIIWGLAKNIQYF. In DNA, the CDR3 is TGTGCCAGTAGTATAATATGGGGACTAGCCAAAAACATTCAGTACTTC. The whole variable domain, filled in from reference TRBV19 and TRBJ2-4, reads DGGITQSPKYLFRKEGQNVTLSCEQNLNHDAMYWYRQDPGQGLRLIYYSQIVNDFQKGDIAEGYSVSREKKESFPLTVTSAQKNPTAFYLCASSIIWGLAKNIQYFGAGTRLSVL.

As for this clone: Different DNA sequences within this sample yield the same CDR3. This rearrangement joins TRBV5-4 to TRBJ1-3, with D unclear. Germline CDR1 reads SGHNT; CDR2 reads YYREEE (reference sequence). This CDR3 region has 12 residues. V was pared by 0 bases and J by 4 bases, with 2 bases between. The CDR3 here is CASSLDGNTIYF. The CDR3 DNA sequence: TGTGCCAGCAGCTTGGACGGAAACACCATATATTTT.

This chain connects TRBV15 to TRBJ1-4; D is unclear. The CDR3 is 13 residues long. V lost 3 bases, J lost 9 bases, and 11 bases lay in between. Germline values: CDR1 LNHNV, CDR2 YYDKDF (reference sequence). This CDR3 is CATSSFQKKKLFF. DNA of the CDR3: TGTGCCACCAGCAGCTTCCAGAAAAAAAAACTGTTTTTT. The full variable domain, completed using reference TRBV15 and TRBJ1-4, is DAMVIQNPRYQVTQFGKPVTLSCSQTLNHNVMYWYQQKSSQAPKLLFHYYDKDFNNEADTPDNFQSRRPNTSFCFLDIRSPGLGDTAMYLCATSSFQKKKLFFGSGTQLSVL.

J is TRBJ1-2 and V is TRBV11-3; the D is unclear. Trimming cost V 5 bases and J 1 base, with 17 bases left between them. Per the germline V gene, CDR1 is SGHNT and CDR2 is YENEEA. The CDR3 covers 16 residues. The CDR3 nucleotides are TGTGCCAGCAGCAATCGGACCTCGTATCTTAACTATGGCTACACCTTC. It is translated as CASSNRTSYLNYGYTF.

CDR3 bases: TGTGCCAGCAGCTCCGGGGCCGTTTATAATCAGCCCCAGCATTTT. This sequence encodes CASSSGAVYNQPQHF. V is TRBV11-3 and J is TRBJ1-5, with a weak D call TRBD1 (5 bases). Germline CDR1 and CDR2: SGHNT and YENEEA. V lost 4 bases, J lost 4 bases, and 14 bases lay in between. The CDR3 totals 15 residues.

The V and J genes are TRBV10-3 and TRBJ2-7; D is possibly TRBD1 or TRBD2 (5 bases each). The CDR3 spans 15 residues. In germline, CDR1 is ENHRY, CDR2 SYGVKD. Trimming removed 4 bases from V and 9 bases from J, with 22 bases in between. CDR3 sequence reads: CAISVTTPGPAGQYF. The CDR3 bases are TGTGCCATCAGTGTCACCACACCGGGACCGGCGGGGCAGTACTTC.

The chain recombines TRBV5-6 with TRBJ2-2; D remains unclear. Trimming removed 0 bases from V and 4 bases from J, with 10 bases in between. Germline V CDR1 and CDR2: SGHDT, YYEEEE. This CDR3 has 15 amino acids. CDR3 nucleotide sequence: TGTGCCAGCAGCTTGGAAGTGGGCGTCACCGGGGAGCTGTTTTTT. This sequence encodes CASSLEVGVTGELFF.

The gene calls are TRBV30 and TRBJ2-7; TRBD2 matches at 10 bases. There are 17 residues in the CDR3. CDR1 GTSNPN and CDR2 SVGIG come from the germline V gene (reference sequence). J lost 6 bases, V lost 4 bases, and 18 bases had no gene match. CDR3 nucleotides: TGTGCCTGGACCAAACCCCCTAGCGGGAGAAAGGCCGGCGAGCAGTACTTC. It codes for CAWTKPPSGRKAGEQYF.